What follows are 28 T cell receptor beta chains derived from one specimen sequenced in a study of shared clonotypes between healthy human individuals. Sequencing used immunoSEQ multiplex PCR; TCRdb keeps in-frame clones, though not all of them. The table has a few million clones, 85% to 95% seen once; the top ten hold about 0.41%. Sample: naive CD4+ T cells from PBMCs. Documented subset: CD45RA+ positively selected. The receptors derive from a man between 18 and 29 years old in good health. Some clones in this sample may be carry-over from other donors' samples.

The chain is built from TRBV14 and TRBJ2-7, with D perhaps assigned TRBD1 or TRBD2 (7 bases each). Trimming pared 5 bases from V and 7 bases from J, leaving 18 bases between. Germline-derived CDR1 and CDR2 are SGHDN and FVKESK. The CDR3 extends over 14 amino acids. CDR3 protein: CASSALQGRGEQYF. The CDR3 nucleotides read TGTGCCAGCAGCGCCCTACAGGGGAGGGGGGAGCAGTACTTC.

Concerning this clone: Other DNA sequences in the same sample also yield this CDR3. V gene TRBV9 combines with J gene TRBJ1-1; tentative D call: TRBD1 (5 bases). This CDR3 comprises 14 residues. Deletions cut 0 bases from V and 2 bases from J, with 8 bases between. Germline lookup yields CDR1 SGDLS and CDR2 YYNGEE. The CDR3 is CASSVVGQNTEAFF. The CDR3 coding sequence is TGTGCCAGCAGCGTAGTGGGGCAAAACACTGAAGCTTTCTTT.

Here the CDR3 DNA reads TGTGCCAGCAGTTACACAGCGGGAGAGCAGTTCTTC. It encodes CASSYTAGEQFF. The V gene is TRBV6-6, the J gene TRBJ2-1, with 7 positions matching TRBD2. With 2 bases clipped from V and 10 bases from J, the junction kept 2 bases outside the gene matches. CDR1 and CDR2 from the germline V gene are MNHNY and SVGAGI (reference sequence). The CDR3 spans 12 residues.

The gene calls are TRBV7-2 and TRBJ1-2; D is possibly TRBD1 (6 bases). CDR1 SGHTA and CDR2 FQGNSA come from the germline V gene. V was trimmed by 2 bases and J by 4 bases, leaving 14 bases between them. The CDR3 consists of 15 residues. The CDR3 nucleotides are TGTGCCAGCAGCTTAAGCGGGGGCGAGGGCTATGGCTACACCTTC. As protein: CASSLSGGEGYGYTF.

V usage is TRBV28 and J usage is TRBJ1-1; D gene uncertain. Germline CDR1 MDHEN, CDR2 SYDVKM. The length of the CDR3 is 12 residues. V dropped 1 base and J dropped 6 bases, with 6 bases sitting between them. The CDR3 DNA follows: TGTGCCAGCAGTTTATTGTCTGCTGAAGCTTTCTTT. It translates to CASSLLSAEAFF.

The chain has TRBV7-9 and TRBJ2-7; 8 bases align to TRBD1. This CDR3 spans 14 amino acids. Trimming took 5 bases from V and 2 from J; bases not matched to a gene: 5. CDR1 and CDR2 from the germline V gene are SEHNR and FQNEAQ (reference sequence). CDR3 amino acids: CASSPRGLPYEQYF. The CDR3 DNA reads TGTGCCAGCAGCCCCAGGGGGCTACCCTACGAGCAGTACTTC.

The chain couples TRBV5-1 to TRBJ2-7, with D tentatively TRBD1 or TRBD2 (5 bases each). Germline V gene lookup returns CDR1 SGHRS and CDR2 YFSETQ. The length of the CDR3 is 15 residues. Between the trimmed V and J ends, which lost 1 base and 6 bases, there was a span of 17 bases. CDR3 sequence reads: CASSLKPGTEAEQYF. CDR3 DNA sequence: TGCGCCAGCAGCTTGAAGCCCGGGACGGAGGCCGAGCAGTACTTC. The whole variable domain, filled in from reference TRBV5-1 and TRBJ2-7, reads KAGVTQTPRYLIKTRGQQVTLSCSPISGHRSVSWYQQTPGQGLQFLFEYFSETQRNKGNFPGRFSGRQFSNSRSEMNVSTLELGDSALYLCASSLKPGTEAEQYFGPGTRLTVT.

This chain uses TRBV5-1 with TRBJ2-7, with 11 bases lining up with TRBD2. From germline, CDR1 is SGHRS and CDR2 YFSETQ. J lost 5 bases, V lost 4 bases, and 8 bases had no gene match. The CDR3 covers 15 residues. The CDR3 DNA is TGCGCCAGCAGCCGATCCGGGACTAGCGGAGACGAGCAGTACTTC. The encoded protein is CASSRSGTSGDEQYF.

This sequence joins TRBV19 and TRBJ2-7; no firm D call. V was cut by 4 bases and J by 3 bases, with 7 bases left in between. This CDR3 comprises 12 residues. Germline lookup yields CDR1 LNHDA and CDR2 SQIVND (reference sequence). The CDR3 DNA reads as TGTGCCAGTAGTACCTATAACTACGAGCAGTACTTC. It encodes CASSTYNYEQYF.

The chain uses TRBV5-1 and TRBJ2-2; D is uncertain. Germline-derived CDR1 and CDR2 are SGHRS and YFSETQ. The CDR3 totals 15 residues. Trimming left V 0 bases short and J 1 base short, with 7 bases between. Written as DNA, the CDR3 is TGCGCCAGCAGCTTGGTCGAACAGAACACCGGGGAGCTGTTTTTT. It codes for CASSLVEQNTGELFF.

Concerning this clone: At the DNA level, this CDR3 is encoded by other sequences in the same sample as well. This sequence joins TRBV29-1 and TRBJ2-2, with D unclear. V was cut by 4 bases and J by 4 bases, with 10 bases left in between. Germline values: CDR1 SQVTM, CDR2 ANQGSEA. The CDR3 runs 13 residues. CDR3 bases: TGCAGCGTTGTGCCCGGGCTCACCGGGGAGCTGTTTTTT. Translating gives CSVVPGLTGELFF.

Turning to this clone: Within the sample, other DNA sequences also encode this same CDR3. The chain joins TRBV30 to TRBJ2-5, with 15 positions matching TRBD2. Germline trimming cut 0 bases from V and 2 bases from J; bases unmatched to any gene: 1. The CDR3 is 16 residues long. The germline gives CDR1 GTSNPN, CDR2 SVGIG (reference sequence). The CDR3 DNA is TGTGCCTGGAGTGTAGGACTAGCGGGAGGGCAAGAGACCCAGTACTTC. It specifies CAWSVGLAGGQETQYF.

The chain employs TRBV28 and TRBJ1-1; D remains ambiguous. Trimming took off 6 bases at V and 7 bases at J, with 18 bases between the two ends. Germline CDR1 is MDHEN and CDR2 is SYDVKM. The CDR3 spans 14 residues. The CDR3, as DNA: TGTGCCAGCAGGCCCGCACTTTCGCACGTTGAAGCTTTCTTT. It yields the protein CASRPALSHVEAFF.

This clone has a single count. This sequence joins TRBV15 and TRBJ2-7; D is possibly TRBD1 (5 bases). V was clipped by 2 bases and J by 2 bases, with 16 bases between them. This CDR3 has 16 amino acids. CDR1 and CDR2 (germline): LNHNV, YYDKDF (reference sequence). CDR3: CATSRRGWAAPYEQYF. CDR3 nucleotide sequence: TGTGCCACCAGCAGAAGGGGCTGGGCGGCCCCCTACGAGCAGTACTTC. The whole variable domain, filled in from reference TRBV15 and TRBJ2-7, reads DAMVIQNPRYQVTQFGKPVTLSCSQTLNHNVMYWYQQKSSQAPKLLFHYYDKDFNNEADTPDNFQSRRPNTSFCFLDIRSPGLGDTAMYLCATSRRGWAAPYEQYFGPGTRLTVT.

The V gene is TRBV7-9, the J gene TRBJ2-3; no definite D call. V gave up 2 bases and J gave up 4 bases, with 7 bases separating them. The CDR3 spans 13 residues. Germline-derived CDR1 and CDR2 are SEHNR and FQNEAQ (reference sequence). In DNA form, the CDR3 reads TGTGCCAGCAGCTTAATGGAGTCAGATACGCAGTATTTT. It is translated as CASSLMESDTQYF.

The chain recombines TRBV19 with TRBJ2-2; no clear D gene. Germline V gives CDR1 LNHDA, CDR2 SQIVND (reference sequence). V dropped 3 bases and J dropped 4 bases, with 9 bases sitting between them. The CDR3 loop spans 14 amino acids. In nucleotides, the CDR3 is TGTGCCAGTAGTATTTTTAGTGCCACCGGGGAGCTGTTTTTT. Translated, it gives CASSIFSATGELFF.

The CDR3 DNA follows: TGTGCCTGGGGTAAAACCGGGACAGGGGGCGGCTACACCTTC. Translated, it gives CAWGKTGTGGGYTF. The V gene is TRBV30, the J gene TRBJ1-2, with TRBD1 matching over 12 bases. The CDR3 is made up of 14 amino acids. Germline assignment: CDR1 GTSNPN and CDR2 SVGIG (reference sequence). J lost 8 bases, V lost 5 bases, and 9 bases had no gene match.

A single count supports this clone. The V and J genes are TRBV5-1 and TRBJ1-2; possibly TRBD1 for D (6 bases). CDR3 length: 16 residues. V was shortened by 0 bases and J by 0 bases, with 12 bases between the two germline ends. The germline V gene encodes CDR1 SGHRS and CDR2 YFSETQ. The CDR3: CASSLEYRAANYGYTF. For the CDR3, the DNA is TGCGCCAGCAGCTTGGAGTACAGGGCAGCTAACTATGGCTACACCTTC.

The chain carries TRBV5-6 and TRBJ2-7; 7 bases align to TRBD1. V gave up 4 bases and J gave up 3 bases; unmatched junction bases: 4. The germline V gene has CDR1 SGHDT and CDR2 YYEEEE. This CDR3 spans 13 amino acids. The CDR3 nucleotides are TGTGCCAGCAGCACGGGACAGTACTACGAGCAGTACTTC. Translation gives CASSTGQYYEQYF. Full variable domain (rest looked up from reference TRBV5-6 and TRBJ2-7): DAGVTQSPTHLIKTRGQQVTLRCSPKSGHDTVSWYQQALGQGPQFIFQYYEEEERQRGNFPDRFSGHQFPNYSSELNVNALLLGDSALYLCASSTGQYYEQYFGPGTRLTVT.

The genes are TRBV6-5 and TRBJ2-2, with D possibly being TRBD1 (5 bases). The germline V gene has CDR1 MNHEY and CDR2 SVGAGI. This CDR3 is 15 amino acids long. V was clipped by 4 bases and J by 1 base, with 10 bases between them. CDR3 coding DNA: TGTGCCAGCAGTTCGACAGTCTTGAACACCGGGGAGCTGTTTTTT. This encodes CASSSTVLNTGELFF.

This chain connects TRBV4-1 to TRBJ2-1; possibly TRBD2 for D (5 bases). Trimming removed 2 bases from V and 9 bases from J, with 20 bases in between. This CDR3 is 16 amino acids long. Germline loops: CDR1 MGHRA, CDR2 YSYEKL. CDR3 amino acids: CASSQSGRLATAEQFF. Written as DNA, the CDR3 is TGCGCCAGCAGCCAAAGCGGAAGGCTAGCTACGGCTGAGCAGTTCTTC.

The chain is built from TRBV19 and TRBJ2-4; D perhaps matches TRBD1 (6 bases). Germline V gives CDR1 LNHDA, CDR2 SQIVND (reference sequence). The germline V and J ends were trimmed by 4 bases and 1 base, with 17 bases remaining between them. The CDR3 totals 17 residues. CDR3 bases: TGTGCCAGTAGTACAGGGGAAGGGGTTGCGGCCAAAAACATTCAGTACTTC. Amino acid sequence: CASSTGEGVAAKNIQYF.

This chain links TRBV6-5 with TRBJ2-7; D not resolved. The germline gives CDR1 MNHEY, CDR2 SVGAGI. The CDR3 has 14 amino acids. With 10 bases removed from V and 3 bases from J, the gap between germline ends came to 19 bases. The CDR3 spells CATFPTAGFYEQYF. Written as DNA, the CDR3 is TGTGCCACCTTCCCGACGGCAGGATTCTACGAGCAGTACTTC.

With respect to this clone: The sample has other DNA sequences that encode this CDR3 too. The CDR3 DNA reads TGTGCCAGCAGCTTGGTGGGGAACACCGGGGAGCTGTTTTTT. Residues: CASSLVGNTGELFF. The chain has TRBV7-9 and TRBJ2-2; D call uncertain. Germline V lookup: CDR1 SEHNR, CDR2 FQNEAQ (reference sequence). CDR3 length equals 14 residues. The germline V and J ends were trimmed by 3 bases and 1 base, with 6 bases remaining between them.

This sequence joins TRBV28 and TRBJ1-4; 8 bases line up with TRBD1. The V segment lost 4 bases and the J segment 8 bases; nucleotides outside the gene matches: 6. The CDR3 extends over 14 amino acids. Germline V gene lookup returns CDR1 MDHEN and CDR2 SYDVKM. CDR3 region: CASSYTGGGEKLFF. The CDR3 DNA follows: TGTGCCAGCAGTTACACAGGGGGTGGAGAAAAACTGTTTTTT.

The genes are TRBV30 and TRBJ2-5; 14 bases are a match to TRBD2. This CDR3 has 16 residues. V lost 2 bases and J lost 4; bases outside the gene matches: 6. Germline V gene data show CDR1 as GTSNPN and CDR2 as SVGIG (reference sequence). The CDR3 DNA sequence: TGTGCCTGGAGTACCCGACTAGCGGGAGGGCTAGAGACCCAGTACTTC. Encoded protein: CAWSTRLAGGLETQYF.

V is TRBV28 and J is TRBJ2-7, with 11 bases identical to TRBD1. Trimming at V came to 2 bases and at J to 9 bases, leaving 3 bases not matched to a gene. This CDR3 contains 13 residues. Germline V lookup: CDR1 MDHEN, CDR2 SYDVKM. The chain's CDR3 is CASSLGQGALQYF. The CDR3 nucleotides are TGTGCCAGCAGTTTAGGACAGGGGGCACTGCAGTACTTC.

CDR3 loop: CASSLFLARTDTQYF. The CDR3 DNA reads TGTGCCAGCAGCTTATTTCTAGCACGCACAGATACGCAGTATTTT. This sequence joins TRBV11-2 and TRBJ2-3, with D maybe TRBD2 (5 bases). Per germline, CDR1 SGHAT and CDR2 FQNNGV. The CDR3 consists of 15 residues. Trimming removed 2 bases at V and 1 base at J, with 10 bases between.